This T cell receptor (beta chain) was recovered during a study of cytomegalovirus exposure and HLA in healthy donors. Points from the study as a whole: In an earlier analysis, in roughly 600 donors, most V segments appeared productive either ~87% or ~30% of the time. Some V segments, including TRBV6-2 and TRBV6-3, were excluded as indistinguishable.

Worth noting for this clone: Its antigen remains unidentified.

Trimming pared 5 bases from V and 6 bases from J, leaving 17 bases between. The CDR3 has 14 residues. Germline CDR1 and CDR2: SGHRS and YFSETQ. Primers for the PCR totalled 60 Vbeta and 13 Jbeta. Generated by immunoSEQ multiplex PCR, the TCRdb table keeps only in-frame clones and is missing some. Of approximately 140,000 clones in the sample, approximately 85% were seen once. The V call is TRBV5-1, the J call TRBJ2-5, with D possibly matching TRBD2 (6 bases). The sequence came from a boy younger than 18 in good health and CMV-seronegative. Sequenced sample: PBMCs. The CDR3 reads CASRVGEAGKTQYF. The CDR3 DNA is TGCGCCAGCAGAGTGGGAGAGGCGGGGAAGACCCAGTACTTC. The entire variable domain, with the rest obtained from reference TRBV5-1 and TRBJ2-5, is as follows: KAGVTQTPRYLIKTRGQQVTLSCSPISGHRSVSWYQQTPGQGLQFLFEYFSETQRNKGNFPGRFSGRQFSNSRSEMNVSTLELGDSALYLCASRVGEAGKTQYFGPGTRLLVL.